This T cell receptor beta chain is drawn from a study of cytomegalovirus exposure and HLA in healthy donors. Regarding the study as a whole: Cytomegalovirus-associated status was assigned to about 170 TCR beta chains. For cytomegalovirus status, the classifier reportedly gave diagnoses with high specificity and sensitivity.

Use of 60 Vbeta and 13 Jbeta primers characterized the PCR. Assay used: immunoSEQ multiplex PCR; TCRdb lists only in-frame clones, some missing. Counted here are some 100,000 clones, 77% occurring once; the ten biggest clones make up 9.5% to 13%. Donors consisted of healthy bone marrow donors. To note about this clone: What it binds is unknown.

J lost 0 bases, V lost 5 bases, and 4 bases had no gene match. Looked up from germline, CDR1 is SNHLY and CDR2 is FYNNEI. The length of the CDR3 is 17 residues. The origin of this receptor is a man in his forties in good health and CMV-seropositive. The chain carries TRBV2 and TRBJ2-2; 12 bases match TRBD1. The sample was PBMCs. CDR3 DNA sequence: TGTGCCAGCAGTAGCGGGACAGGGGGCCCGAACACCGGGGAGCTGTTTTTT. This codes for CASSSGTGGPNTGELFF.